This TCR beta chain derives from a study of spatial heterogeneity in lung cancer (dated by TCRdb to 2018 to 2020). Turning to the overall study: The donors were some 76 patients from the lung TRACERx cohort who had early-stage, untreated non-small cell lung cancer. Follow-up PBMC samples were sequenced whenever available, with a median time to follow-up of approximately 2 years after resection. Beta-chain transcripts were consistently detected in greater numbers than alpha-chain transcripts, which likely reflects a higher abundance of beta-chain transcripts. In the raw uncorrected reads, each unique combination of TCR and UMI appeared on average more than ten times. The study quantitatively compared TCR alpha and beta repertoires across multiple tumor regions, matched nontumor lung and blood in non-small cell lung cancer. TCR repertoire features were related to nonsynonymous mutation counts determined by whole-exome sequencing of tumor tissue. At surgery, some 220 tumor regions, 61 to 75 matched nontumor lung samples and 50 to 60 PBMC samples were TCR-sequenced for both alpha and beta chains. What the research found in general, with its limitations: Only roughly 13 patients were included in the comparisons of baseline and follow-up blood repertoires. Ubiquitous expanded tumor TCRs were found in blood more often at tumor resection than at routine follow-up. Confirming at a functional level the hypothesis that regional TCRs recognize regional mutations was considered to require additional single-cell paired TCR alpha and beta sequencing.

This specimen's time point label, per the study, means: blood at routine non-recurrence follow-up after resection. For TCR sequencing, whole RNA was extracted from tumor and nontumor lung tissue, or from cryopreserved PBMC samples, and no cell sorting was done. Patients were selected for TCR sequencing only if sufficient RNA was available from at least two tumor regions. Library creation used 5' RACE. Sequencing used a NextSeq 500. To allow correction of PCR and sequencing errors, the TCR library protocol tagged every TCR cDNA molecule with a unique molecular identifier. The paper's processing steps were these. TCR identification, UMI-based error correction and CDR3 extraction were performed with Decombinator tools. Expanded TCRs were defined as those above a frequency of 2 per 1,000, corresponding to the top 1% of the tumor frequency distribution. Renyi diversity was computed with the R vegan package after each repertoire had been subsampled 100 times to 5,000 TCRs. To build CDR3 similarity networks, amino acid triplet string-kernel similarity was used, and CDR3s were connected when their pairwise similarity was above 0.82. The raw public reads went through TCRdb reprocessing: fastp at Q25, MiXCR clone calling, in-frame beta chains kept. Rows are combined by CDR3 protein, so each entry shows the most common genes and DNA. For this entry, the V and J calls and clone size follow TCRdb and not the study's own pipeline. The sample records 51,000 or so distinct CDR3 sequences, roughly 8.1% of which are singletons. The top ten hold around 36% of the sample.

This clonotype was seen at least ten times. Its antigen target is currently unknown. No much larger clonotype is one base removed from it; base qualities were not supplied. Counted from cysteine to phenylalanine, this CDR3 has 13 amino acids. The read is trimmed to its CDR3 DNA, 39 bases read in frame from base 1. V loses 5 bases of germline sequence and J loses 1 base, and the interval between the two ends is 5 bases. For CDR1 and CDR2, the germline V gene (reference sequence) lists SEHNR and FQNEAQ. Sample: PBMCs, taken at follow-up. This clonotype was sampled from a female donor with early-stage non-small cell lung cancer. Rearrangement joined TRBV7-9 to TRBJ2-2; the D gene assignment is ambiguous. The CDR3 corresponds to CASSPENTGELFF. The DNA is TGTGCCAGCAGCCCAGAGAACACCGGGGAGCTGTTTTTT. The full variable domain, with segments outside the CDR3 supplied by the reference TRBV7-9 and TRBJ2-2 proteins, appears as DTGVSQNPRHKITKRGQNVTFRCDPISEHNRLYWYRQTLGQGPEFLTYFQNEAQLEKSRLLSDRFSAERPKGSFSTLEIQRTEQGDSAMYLCASSPENTGELFFGEGSRLTVL.